Following are 14 T cell receptor beta chains from one sample sequenced in a study of OX40 agonist ivuxolimab in advanced cancers. Method: immunoSEQ multiplex PCR; TCRdb's copy keeps in-frame clones and lacks some. The table shows 55,000 to 75,000 clones, with 80% to 95% occurring only once. The sample was CD4+ or CD8+ T cells sorted from blood, taken in a trial of the OX40 agonist ivuxolimab. The receptors were sampled from an adult with an advanced solid tumor such as melanoma, head and neck, liver or kidney cancer.

V and J are TRBV28 and TRBJ2-1; D remains unclear. Trimming removed 8 bases from V and 0 bases from J, with 17 bases in between. Germline CDR1 and CDR2: MDHEN and SYDVKM. The CDR3 runs 16 residues. The CDR3 protein is CASHTIGGNSYNEQFF. The CDR3 nucleotides are TGTGCCAGCCACACCATTGGTGGGAACTCCTACAATGAGCAGTTCTTC.

The chain recombines TRBV29-1 with TRBJ1-1, with no clear D. Trimming took 5 bases from V and 2 from J, leaving 6 bases between them. Germline assignment: CDR1 SQVTM and CDR2 ANQGSEA. The CDR3 covers 11 residues. CDR3 sequence (DNA): TGCAGCGTTAAACCTAACACTGAAGCTTTCTTT. This translates into CSVKPNTEAFF.

This sequence joins TRBV6-1 and TRBJ1-1; weak D call: TRBD1 (6 bases). From germline, CDR1 is MNHNS and CDR2 SASEGT. With 2 bases removed from V and 1 base from J, the gap between germline ends came to 14 bases. The CDR3 is made up of 16 amino acids. DNA of the CDR3: TGTGCCAGCAGTGAACAGGGGTCCTTCTGGAACACTGAAGCTTTCTTT. This codes for CASSEQGSFWNTEAFF.

The gene calls are TRBV30 and TRBJ2-5; D perhaps matches TRBD2 (6 bases). This CDR3 is built from 12 residues. From germline, CDR1 is GTSNPN and CDR2 SVGIG (reference sequence). V lost 5 bases and J lost 1, with 8 bases in between. The CDR3 region has the DNA TGTGCCTGGGGCGGGGTCCAAGAGACCCAGTACTTC. This translates into CAWGGVQETQYF.

V and J are TRBV4-2 and TRBJ2-7; tentative D call: TRBD2 (6 bases). The ends were cut back, 0 bases at V and 0 bases at J, with 9 bases in the middle. The CDR3 has 15 amino acids. Germline-derived CDR1 and CDR2 are LGHNA and YNFKEQ. CDR3 protein: CASSQEVGGSYEQYF. CDR3 DNA sequence: TGTGCCAGCAGCCAAGAGGTGGGAGGCTCCTACGAGCAGTACTTC.

This rearrangement joins TRBV5-5 to TRBJ1-1, with 10 bases identical to TRBD1. Germline CDR1 is SGHKS and CDR2 is YYEKEE (reference sequence). Trimming removed 4 bases from V and 6 bases from J; junction bases left unmatched: 9. This CDR3 comprises 15 residues. As DNA, the CDR3 is TGTGCCAGCAGCATCACGACAGGGGGCATGGCTGAAGCTTTCTTT. Residues: CASSITTGGMAEAFF.

This clone has more than one count but fewer than ten. The identical CDR3 is also encoded by other nucleotide sequences in the sample. The rearrangement joins TRBV4-1 to TRBJ1-5; TRBD1 matches 7 bases. V shed 2 bases and J 2 bases; nucleotides not matched to a gene: 3. CDR3 length: 15 residues. The germline gives CDR1 MGHRA, CDR2 YSYEKL. The CDR3: CASSQRTGGNQPQHF. In DNA, the CDR3 is TGCGCCAGCAGCCAAAGGACAGGAGGCAATCAGCCCCAGCATTTT.

The V and J genes are TRBV5-1 and TRBJ1-6; D might be TRBD1 (5 bases). This CDR3 is 17 amino acids long. The germline V gene has CDR1 SGHRS and CDR2 YFSETQ. V was cut by 0 bases and J by 7 bases, with 17 bases left in between. This CDR3 is CASSLDAGTTRNSPLHF. The CDR3 region has the DNA TGCGCCAGCAGCTTGGACGCCGGGACCACAAGGAATTCACCCCTCCACTTT.

The rearrangement joins TRBV5-1 to TRBJ1-1; D is possibly TRBD1 (6 bases). V lost 2 bases and J lost 4, with 12 bases in between. Germline V gives CDR1 SGHRS, CDR2 YFSETQ. The length of the CDR3 is 14 residues. The CDR3 spells CASSLGGVSTEAFF. DNA for the CDR3: TGCGCCAGCAGCTTAGGGGGGGTAAGCACTGAAGCTTTCTTT.

In DNA, the CDR3 is TGCGCCAGCAGCTTGGCTCTGACTAGCGGGAGCTACGAGCAGTACTTC. Its protein is CASSLALTSGSYEQYF. The gene calls are TRBV5-1 and TRBJ2-7; 12 bases align to TRBD2. Germline V lookup: CDR1 SGHRS, CDR2 YFSETQ. CDR3 size: 16 residues. V shed 0 bases and J 3 bases; nucleotides not matched to a gene: 4.

The CDR3 protein is CAWSVHGAGGKAFF. CDR3 DNA: TGTGCCTGGAGTGTACATGGGGCAGGGGGTAAGGCTTTCTTT. This rearrangement joins TRBV30 to TRBJ1-1, with TRBD1 matching over 7 bases. The CDR3 extends over 14 amino acids. The J segment lost 11 bases and the V segment lost 0 bases, leaving 12 bases of the junction unmatched. Germline V gives CDR1 GTSNPN, CDR2 SVGIG (reference sequence).

This sequence joins TRBV18 and TRBJ1-2, with 7 bases that match TRBD1. CDR3 length equals 15 residues. V shed 6 bases and J 7 bases; nucleotides not matched to a gene: 14. CDR1 and CDR2 (germline): KGHSH, LQKENI. CDR3 region: CASSPGSGTDSGYTF. The CDR3 coding sequence is TGTGCCAGCTCTCCCGGATCCGGGACAGACTCTGGCTACACCTTC.

The chain combines TRBV11-3 with TRBJ2-1; no definite D call. V gave up 2 bases and J gave up 9 bases, with 5 bases separating them. The CDR3 is 11 residues long. The germline CDR1 and CDR2 sequences are SGHNT and YENEEA. The CDR3, as DNA: TGTGCCAGCAGCTTATGGGGTGAGCAGTTCTTC. Amino acids: CASSLWGEQFF.

V is TRBV28 and J is TRBJ2-7, with TRBD1 identical over 7 bases. The germline V gene encodes CDR1 MDHEN and CDR2 SYDVKM. This CDR3 is built from 14 residues. J lost 3 bases, V lost 5 bases, and 7 bases had no gene match. This chain's CDR3 is CASSPTGSHYEQYF. In DNA form, the CDR3 reads TGTGCCAGCAGTCCGACAGGGTCGCACTACGAGCAGTACTTC.